This is a list of T cell receptor beta chains from one sample in a study of human T cells and chemical hapten exposure. Via MiXCR, TCRdb re-called the RACE reads, giving one row per CDR3 protein. The sample has about 380,000 distinct CDR3 sequences, approximately 5.1% seen once. Here the sequenced sample was whole blood, taken in connection with sensitization to the hapten diphenylcyclopropenone (DPC). The receptors originated from a woman aged 45 to 65 with alopecia areata. Some clones in this sample may be carry-over from other donors' samples. Both conserved end residues are part of each CDR3. A D gene is named only where the DNA matches it firmly. Clone size appears in some rows only: once, few, many, or a class for an expanded clone.

V gene: TRBV3-1
J gene: TRBJ1-3
D gene: TRBD1
clone size: few
CDR3 length: 16
CDR3 DNA: TGTGCCAGCACCTCGACCCTACAGGGGAGAGGAAACACCATATATTTT
CDR3 protein: CASTSTLQGRGNTIYF

V gene: TRBV3-1
J gene: TRBJ2-5
D gene: NA
clone size: NA
CDR3 length: 14
CDR3 DNA: TGTGCCAGCAGCCGGGCTTTTGTTGAAGAGACCCAGTACTTC
CDR3 protein: CASSRAFVEETQYF

V gene: TRBV6-5
J gene: TRBJ1-2
D gene: NA
clone size: many
CDR3 length: 15
CDR3 DNA: TGTGCCAGCAGTTACGGGGGGCAGTTGACCTATGGCTACACCTTC
CDR3 protein: CASSYGGQLTYGYTF

V gene: TRBV11-2
J gene: TRBJ2-5
D gene: NA
clone size: NA
CDR3 length: 15
CDR3 DNA: TGTGCCAGCAGCCCAACAGGGACATGGCGAGAGACCCAGTACTTC
CDR3 protein: CASSPTGTWRETQYF

V gene: TRBV14
J gene: TRBJ2-7
D gene: TRBD2
clone size: many
CDR3 length: 14
CDR3 DNA: TGTGCCAGCAGCCAAGGGGGAGGGCCCTACGAGCAGTACTTC
CDR3 protein: CASSQGGGPYEQYF

V gene: TRBV6-2/TRBV6-3
J gene: TRBJ2-3
D gene: NA
clone size: many
CDR3 length: 16
CDR3 DNA: TGTGCCAGCAGTTCTCTGTGGGGAAACGATGCAGATACGCAGTATTTT
CDR3 protein: CASSSLWGNDADTQYF

V gene: TRBV2
J gene: TRBJ1-1
D gene: TRBD1
clone size: few
CDR3 length: 15
CDR3 DNA: TGTGCCAGCAGTGAACTGGGGACAGGGGTCGCTGAAGCTTTCTTT
CDR3 protein: CASSELGTGVAEAFF

V gene: TRBV10-2
J gene: TRBJ1-1
D gene: NA
clone size: few
CDR3 length: 14
CDR3 DNA: TGCGCCAGCAGTGATGAGAGTTTGAACACTGAAGCTTTCTTT
CDR3 protein: CASSDESLNTEAFF

V gene: TRBV29-1
J gene: TRBJ2-5
D gene: TRBD2
clone size: many
CDR3 length: 16
CDR3 DNA: TGCAGCGTTGCTGGGACTAGCGGGGGCGGACAAGAGACCCAGTACTTC
CDR3 protein: CSVAGTSGGGQETQYF

V gene: TRBV7-6
J gene: TRBJ2-7
D gene: NA
clone size: many
CDR3 length: 13
CDR3 DNA: TGTGCCAGCAGCTTAGGCCCCGGTGTCGAGCAGTACTTC
CDR3 protein: CASSLGPGVEQYF

V gene: TRBV20-1
J gene: TRBJ1-5
D gene: TRBD1
clone size: NA
CDR3 length: 16
CDR3 DNA: TGCAGTGCTAGAGATGCCGGGACAGGGGTTTATCAGCCCCAGCATTTT
CDR3 protein: CSARDAGTGVYQPQHF

V gene: TRBV6-5
J gene: TRBJ2-4
D gene: TRBD1
clone size: many
CDR3 length: 18
CDR3 DNA: TGTGCCAGCAGTTCCGGGACAGGGAGTTACGGCGTCAAAAACATTCAGTACTTC
CDR3 protein: CASSSGTGSYGVKNIQYF

V gene: TRBV11-2
J gene: TRBJ2-3
D gene: TRBD2
clone size: many
CDR3 length: 16
CDR3 DNA: TGTGCCAGCAGCCCCCGGACTAGCGGGAGGGGACTGGCGCAGTATTTT
CDR3 protein: CASSPRTSGRGLAQYF

V gene: TRBV6-5
J gene: TRBJ2-7
D gene: TRBD1
clone size: many
CDR3 length: 12
CDR3 DNA: TGTGCCAGCAGTTTACAGGGGGACGAGCAGTACTTC
CDR3 protein: CASSLQGDEQYF

V gene: TRBV10-3
J gene: TRBJ1-5
D gene: TRBD1
clone size: NA
CDR3 length: 14
CDR3 DNA: TGTGCCATCAGTATACAGGGGGTCGGTCAGCCCCAGCATTTT
CDR3 protein: CAISIQGVGQPQHF

V gene: TRBV6-6
J gene: TRBJ1-5
D gene: NA
clone size: many
CDR3 length: 14
CDR3 DNA: TGTGCCAGCACCAAAACAGGAAACAATCAGCCCCAGCATTTT
CDR3 protein: CASTKTGNNQPQHF

V gene: TRBV7-2
J gene: TRBJ1-2
D gene: NA
clone size: NA
CDR3 length: 17
CDR3 DNA: TGTGCCAGCAGCTCCACACCCTCGCAGGGGTTTAACTATGGCTACACCTTC
CDR3 protein: CASSSTPSQGFNYGYTF

V gene: TRBV30
J gene: TRBJ2-6
D gene: TRBD2
clone size: NA
CDR3 length: 18
CDR3 DNA: TGTGCCTGGAGTGAGACTAGCGGGGGAACCTCTGGGGCCAACGTCCTGACTTTC
CDR3 protein: CAWSETSGGTSGANVLTF

V gene: TRBV6-5
J gene: TRBJ2-1
D gene: TRBD2
clone size: NA
CDR3 length: 15
CDR3 DNA: TGTGCCAGCACCTCTGGACTAGCGGGTGACAATGAGCAGTTCTTC
CDR3 protein: CASTSGLAGDNEQFF

V gene: TRBV7-2
J gene: TRBJ1-1
D gene: NA
clone size: many
CDR3 length: 13
CDR3 DNA: TGTGCCAGCAGACACAGGAGTCACACTGAAGCTTTCTTT
CDR3 protein: CASRHRSHTEAFF

V gene: TRBV12-3/TRBV12-4
J gene: TRBJ2-7
D gene: TRBD1
clone size: NA
CDR3 length: 15
CDR3 DNA: TGTGCCAGCAGTTTAAACAGGGACAGCTCCTACGAGCAGTACTTC
CDR3 protein: CASSLNRDSSYEQYF

V gene: TRBV27
J gene: TRBJ2-7
D gene: NA
clone size: many
CDR3 length: 15
CDR3 DNA: TGTGCCAGCAGTTTACGGGCAGGGCAATACTACGAGCAGTACTTC
CDR3 protein: CASSLRAGQYYEQYF

V gene: TRBV20-1
J gene: TRBJ2-4
D gene: TRBD2
clone size: many
CDR3 length: 14
CDR3 DNA: TGCAGTGCAGGGCGGGGGGGCCGAAAAAACATTCAGTACTTC
CDR3 protein: CSAGRGGRKNIQYF

V gene: TRBV5-5
J gene: TRBJ1-1
D gene: NA
clone size: NA
CDR3 length: 14
CDR3 DNA: TGTGCCAGCAGCTTGTCTCCAGCGAACACTGAAGCTTTCTTT
CDR3 protein: CASSLSPANTEAFF

V gene: TRBV2
J gene: TRBJ2-3
D gene: TRBD2
clone size: few
CDR3 length: 14
CDR3 DNA: TGTGCCAGCAGTGTAGCGGGTGTTGTGGATACGCAGTATTTT
CDR3 protein: CASSVAGVVDTQYF

V gene: TRBV7-2
J gene: TRBJ1-2
D gene: TRBD1
clone size: many
CDR3 length: 14
CDR3 DNA: TGTGCCAGCTCAAGGGGACAGGGGGACTATGGCTACACCTTC
CDR3 protein: CASSRGQGDYGYTF

V gene: TRBV28
J gene: TRBJ2-1
D gene: TRBD2
clone size: few
CDR3 length: 16
CDR3 DNA: TGTGCCAGCAGTCCCCTGGCTAGCGGGTACTACAATGAGCAGTTCTTC
CDR3 protein: CASSPLASGYYNEQFF

V gene: TRBV28
J gene: TRBJ1-5
D gene: TRBD1
clone size: few
CDR3 length: 14
CDR3 DNA: TGTGCCAGCAGTTTAGCTACAGGGGGTCAGCCCCAGCATTTT
CDR3 protein: CASSLATGGQPQHF

V gene: TRBV9
J gene: TRBJ1-6
D gene: NA
clone size: many
CDR3 length: 16
CDR3 DNA: TGTGCCAGCAGCGGACGACAGGAATTGTCGAATTCACCCCTCCACTTT
CDR3 protein: CASSGRQELSNSPLHF

V gene: TRBV28
J gene: TRBJ2-7
D gene: TRBD2
clone size: few
CDR3 length: 15
CDR3 DNA: TGTGCCAGCAGTGTTCTAGCGGGAGAGCTCTACGAGCAGTACTTC
CDR3 protein: CASSVLAGELYEQYF

V gene: TRBV20-1
J gene: TRBJ2-3
D gene: NA
clone size: NA
CDR3 length: 14
CDR3 DNA: TGCAGTGCCCCGCACACAGGGAGTCAAGATACGCAGTATTTT
CDR3 protein: CSAPHTGSQDTQYF

V gene: TRBV6-5
J gene: TRBJ1-4
D gene: TRBD1
clone size: many
CDR3 length: 14
CDR3 DNA: TGTGCCAGCAGTTACTCAGACAGGGATGAAAAACTGTTTTTT
CDR3 protein: CASSYSDRDEKLFF

V gene: TRBV28
J gene: TRBJ2-3
D gene: NA
clone size: many
CDR3 length: 12
CDR3 DNA: TGTGCCAGCAACGAGGGCACAGATACGCAGTATTTT
CDR3 protein: CASNEGTDTQYF

V gene: TRBV28
J gene: TRBJ2-3
D gene: TRBD2
clone size: NA
CDR3 length: 17
CDR3 DNA: TGTACCAGCAGTATACGGCGTTTAGCGGGAGTTCCAGATACGCAGTATTTT
CDR3 protein: CTSSIRRLAGVPDTQYF

V gene: TRBV13
J gene: TRBJ1-4
D gene: NA
clone size: NA
CDR3 length: 13
CDR3 DNA: TGTGCCAGCAGCTTAGGGATTAATGAAAAACTGTTTTTT
CDR3 protein: CASSLGINEKLFF

V gene: TRBV27
J gene: TRBJ1-6
D gene: NA
clone size: few
CDR3 length: 13
CDR3 DNA: TGTGCCAGTGGCCAGGCAGGACGGTCACCCCTCCACTTT
CDR3 protein: CASGQAGRSPLHF

V gene: TRBV12-3/TRBV12-4
J gene: TRBJ1-1
D gene: NA
clone size: few
CDR3 length: 15
CDR3 DNA: TGTGCCAGCAGTTTCTTGGGGGATGGAAGCACTGAAGCTTTCTTT
CDR3 protein: CASSFLGDGSTEAFF

V gene: TRBV6-5
J gene: TRBJ1-2
D gene: NA
clone size: few
CDR3 length: 13
CDR3 DNA: TGTGCCAGCAGTTTTGACAAGCTCTATGGCTACACCTTC
CDR3 protein: CASSFDKLYGYTF

V gene: TRBV24-1
J gene: TRBJ2-3
D gene: TRBD1
clone size: few
CDR3 length: 17
CDR3 DNA: TGTGCCACCAGACCAACAGCCGGGACAGGGGGCACAGATACGCAGTATTTT
CDR3 protein: CATRPTAGTGGTDTQYF

V gene: TRBV20-1
J gene: TRBJ2-3
D gene: NA
clone size: many
CDR3 length: 15
CDR3 DNA: TGCAGTGCTAGAGCAGGGGCCTTTAGCACAGATACGCAGTATTTT
CDR3 protein: CSARAGAFSTDTQYF

V gene: TRBV27
J gene: TRBJ2-7
D gene: NA
clone size: few
CDR3 length: 13
CDR3 DNA: TGTGCCTGCGGGCAGGGGCCTTCCTACGAGCAGTACTTC
CDR3 protein: CACGQGPSYEQYF

V gene: TRBV7-9
J gene: TRBJ2-6
D gene: NA
clone size: NA
CDR3 length: 18
CDR3 DNA: TGTGCCAGCAGCCCCCTCGAAGGGGATCTACCTGGGGCCAACGTCCTGACTTTC
CDR3 protein: CASSPLEGDLPGANVLTF

V gene: TRBV7-9
J gene: TRBJ2-2
D gene: NA
clone size: many
CDR3 length: 14
CDR3 DNA: TGTGCCAGCAGCCCCAGCCCGGGAACCGGGGAGCTGTTTTTT
CDR3 protein: CASSPSPGTGELFF

V gene: TRBV5-5
J gene: TRBJ2-1
D gene: NA
clone size: few
CDR3 length: 15
CDR3 DNA: TGTGCCAGCACCTTGTTAGTGGGAGTCTACAATGAGCAGTTCTTC
CDR3 protein: CASTLLVGVYNEQFF

V gene: TRBV20-1
J gene: TRBJ2-7
D gene: TRBD1
clone size: NA
CDR3 length: 14
CDR3 DNA: TGCAGTGCTAGAGAGGGACAGTACTCCTACGAGCAGTACTTC
CDR3 protein: CSAREGQYSYEQYF

V gene: TRBV7-2
J gene: TRBJ1-4
D gene: TRBD1
clone size: NA
CDR3 length: 14
CDR3 DNA: TGTGCCAGCAGCCCTGGGACAGCAGAAGAAAAACTGTTTTTT
CDR3 protein: CASSPGTAEEKLFF

V gene: TRBV4-2
J gene: TRBJ2-2
D gene: TRBD2
clone size: NA
CDR3 length: 16
CDR3 DNA: TGTGCCAGCAGCCCCGGGACTAGGGAGAACACCGGGGAGCTGTTTTTT
CDR3 protein: CASSPGTRENTGELFF

V gene: TRBV6-5
J gene: TRBJ2-1
D gene: TRBD2
clone size: many
CDR3 length: 17
CDR3 DNA: TGTGCCAGCAGCGACCCCCTAGCGGGACGTTCCTACAATGAGCAGTTCTTC
CDR3 protein: CASSDPLAGRSYNEQFF

V gene: TRBV7-8
J gene: TRBJ2-6
D gene: TRBD1
clone size: many
CDR3 length: 17
CDR3 DNA: TGTGCCAGCAGTTTCGACAGGGATGGGTCTGGGGCCAACGTCCTGACTTTC
CDR3 protein: CASSFDRDGSGANVLTF

V gene: TRBV7-8
J gene: TRBJ1-5
D gene: NA
clone size: few
CDR3 length: 16
CDR3 DNA: TGTGCCAGCAGCCCGAGTTGGGGGTCCAGCAATCAGCCCCAGCATTTT
CDR3 protein: CASSPSWGSSNQPQHF

V gene: TRBV9
J gene: TRBJ1-3
D gene: NA
clone size: few
CDR3 length: 15
CDR3 DNA: TGTGCCAGCAGCGTAGATGGGGGGTCTGGAAACACCATATATTTT
CDR3 protein: CASSVDGGSGNTIYF

V gene: TRBV6-1
J gene: TRBJ2-2
D gene: NA
clone size: few
CDR3 length: 15
CDR3 DNA: TGTGCCAGCAGTGAAGAGGGCGGATACACCGGGGAGCTGTTTTTT
CDR3 protein: CASSEEGGYTGELFF

V gene: TRBV4-3
J gene: TRBJ2-1
D gene: TRBD2
clone size: many
CDR3 length: 15
CDR3 DNA: TGCGCCAGCAGCCCAGGGACTAGCGGGATGATCGAGCAGTTCTTC
CDR3 protein: CASSPGTSGMIEQFF

V gene: TRBV5-1
J gene: TRBJ2-7
D gene: TRBD2
clone size: NA
CDR3 length: 15
CDR3 DNA: TGCGCCAGCAGCTTCGGGCGGGGGATCAACTACGAGCAGTACTTC
CDR3 protein: CASSFGRGINYEQYF

V gene: TRBV3-1
J gene: TRBJ2-7
D gene: TRBD2
clone size: NA
CDR3 length: 13
CDR3 DNA: TGTGCCAGCAGCCAAGCGGGGGGAGGTGAGCAGTACTTC
CDR3 protein: CASSQAGGGEQYF

V gene: TRBV15
J gene: TRBJ2-3
D gene: NA
clone size: few
CDR3 length: 14
CDR3 DNA: TGTGCCACCAGCAAAGGGACTAGCACAGATACGCAGTATTTT
CDR3 protein: CATSKGTSTDTQYF

V gene: TRBV10-3
J gene: TRBJ2-1
D gene: NA
clone size: many
CDR3 length: 11
CDR3 DNA: TGTGCCATCAGTCAGACAGCGGAGCAGTTCTTC
CDR3 protein: CAISQTAEQFF

V gene: TRBV3-1
J gene: TRBJ2-7
D gene: NA
clone size: many
CDR3 length: 16
CDR3 DNA: TGTGCCAGCAGCCAGCCCAGGGGCAGGGGAGGCTACGAGCAGTACTTC
CDR3 protein: CASSQPRGRGGYEQYF

V gene: TRBV12-3/TRBV12-4
J gene: TRBJ1-5
D gene: TRBD1
clone size: few
CDR3 length: 15
CDR3 DNA: TGTGCCAGCAGTGTGCGACAGGGTAACAATCAGCCCCAGCATTTT
CDR3 protein: CASSVRQGNNQPQHF